The T cell receptor beta chain under discussion was sequenced for a study of resident and recirculating memory T cells in vitiligo (dated by TCRdb to the late 2010s). For the study in its entirety: The study took epidermis from shave biopsies of two lesional and two nonlesional sites, plus PBMCs, from each of 3 stable vitiligo patients for TCR beta sequencing. Without any cell sorting, samples were homogenized immediately before genomic DNA was extracted using the Qiagen DNeasy Blood & Tissue Kit. Human TCR beta sequencing was used to test whether specific clones in lesional vitiligo skin differed from clones in nonlesional skin and blood. Paper-wide results and their limitations: Overlap and correlation analysis found no significant repertoire overlap between any two biopsies, even biopsies from the same patient, apart from each lesion compared with itself. Because TCR sequences were not shared across biopsy sites or across patients, the findings suggest that different lesions are infiltrated by different T cell clones, a pattern described as private specificity. Clonality was not the same from one vitiligo lesion to another, and no unique dominant TCR clone turned up. Future mechanistic studies are needed so that the relative contributions of the lesion-infiltrating T cell clones and of human Trm versus Tcm pools can be evaluated.

The CDR1 and CDR2 encoded by the germline V gene are MGHRA and YSYEKL. V and J are trimmed by 3 bases and 2 bases, and the gene matches miss 7 bases of the junction. There are 17 amino acids in the CDR3, from cysteine to phenylalanine inclusive. The retained sequence is limited to the CDR3, 51 bases, with the frame set at the first base. The immunoSEQ hsTCRB kit was used to amplify TCR beta chains from genomic DNA. The immunoSEQ service sequenced the TCR beta libraries on an Illumina MiSeq instrument. Per the authors' processing: Repertoire data were analyzed using the immunoSEQ Analyzer. TCRdb obtained this table from immuneACCESS and retained in-frame rearrangements with V and J assigned. These tables miss some clones; where compared with another copy, unresolved V genes account for less than half of the shortfall, and the remainder is unexplained. The DNA gave D and trimming, while V, J and clone size come from that table. The table for this sample lists roughly 40,000 clones; about 93% of them were counted only once. The top ten clones comprise over 3.5% of the sample.

Vitiligo counted as stable when lesions had not changed during the previous 6 months. To qualify as stable, patients additionally needed to show no confetti depigmentation, which is a clinical sign of active vitiligo. Anyone who had been treated within the previous three months was excluded from the study. PBMCs were isolated from heparinized blood by Ficoll density gradient centrifugation and were subsequently flash-frozen. Turning to this clone: Its antigen is still unknown. Base qualities are missing; no much larger clone stands one base away.

Recombination connected TRBV4-1 to TRBJ1-6, with 7 central nucleotides matching TRBD1. The source is a male donor with vitiligo. Source material: blood. The CDR3 reads CASSQGTGATYNSPLHF. The nucleotide sequence reads as follows: TGCGCCAGCAGCCAGGGAACAGGGGCCACCTATAATTCACCCCTCCACTTT.